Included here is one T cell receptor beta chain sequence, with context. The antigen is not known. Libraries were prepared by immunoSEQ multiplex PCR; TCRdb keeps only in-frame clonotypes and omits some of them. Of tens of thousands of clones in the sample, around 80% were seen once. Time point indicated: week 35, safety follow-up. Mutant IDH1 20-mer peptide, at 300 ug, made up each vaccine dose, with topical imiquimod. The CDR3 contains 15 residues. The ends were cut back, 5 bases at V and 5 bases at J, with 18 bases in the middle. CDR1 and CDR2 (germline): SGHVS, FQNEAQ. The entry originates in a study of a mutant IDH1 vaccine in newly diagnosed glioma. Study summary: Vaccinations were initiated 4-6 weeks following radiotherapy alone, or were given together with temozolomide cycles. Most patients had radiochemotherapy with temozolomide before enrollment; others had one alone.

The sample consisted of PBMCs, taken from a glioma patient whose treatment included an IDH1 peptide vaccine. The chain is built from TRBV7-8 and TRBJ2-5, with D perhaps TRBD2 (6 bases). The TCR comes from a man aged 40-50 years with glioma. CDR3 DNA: TGTGCCAGCAGCCCCCCCGGGACCCGGGAGGAGACCCAGTACTTC. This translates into CASSPPGTREETQYF.